The 6 T cell receptor beta chains below come from one sample, sequenced in a study of blood T cell repertoires in COVID-19. TCRdb's copy holds only in-frame clones and misses some; the assay was immunoSEQ multiplex PCR. The sample records over 300,000 clones, 80% to 90% being singletons. Sequencing used peripheral blood. The origin of the receptors is a man aged 35-49 years with acute or convalescent COVID-19.

The rearrangement uses TRBV14 and TRBJ1-2; D not resolved. Per germline, CDR1 SGHDN and CDR2 FVKESK. This CDR3 is 14 amino acids long. V was trimmed by 0 bases and J by 3 bases, leaving 8 bases between them. CDR3 sequence: CASSQDLGDYGYTF. The CDR3 region has the DNA TGTGCCAGCAGCCAAGATTTGGGAGACTATGGCTACACCTTC.

The chain has TRBV28 and TRBJ1-5, with 7 bases that match TRBD1. J was trimmed by 0 bases and V by 6 bases; bases with no gene match: 11. The germline V gene has CDR1 MDHEN and CDR2 SYDVKM. The CDR3 loop spans 17 amino acids. Here the CDR3 DNA reads TGTGCCAGCAGCCCCATCGACAGGGAATTTAGCAATCAGCCCCAGCATTTT. It codes for CASSPIDREFSNQPQHF.

The V call is TRBV3-1 (or the pseudogene TRBV3-2), the J call TRBJ1-2; D is uncertain. The CDR3 extends over 14 amino acids. The germline V gene encodes CDR1 LGHDT and CDR2 YNNKEL (reference sequence). V lost 7 bases and J lost 5, with 17 bases in between. CDR3 region: CASNSKSGIYGYTF. The CDR3 bases are TGTGCCAGCAACTCAAAATCGGGGATATATGGCTACACCTTC.

The chain links TRBV7-8 to TRBJ1-5, with TRBD1 matching over 8 bases. In germline, CDR1 is SGHVS, CDR2 FQNEAQ. The CDR3 extends over 15 amino acids. The trim removed 6 bases at V and 2 bases at J, leaving 6 bases unmatched. CDR3 sequence (DNA): TGTGCCAGCAGTCAGGGGGCTACGGGCAATCAGCCCCAGCATTTT. This codes for CASSQGATGNQPQHF.

The chain couples TRBV4-1 to TRBJ2-1; TRBD2 agrees at 10 bases. The junction had 8 bases not matched to a gene; V was cut back by 0 bases and J by 9 bases. CDR1 is MGHRA and CDR2 is YSYEKL in the germline V gene. The CDR3 is made up of 16 amino acids. CDR3 bases: TGCGCCAGCAGCCAAGAAAAAGCGGGGGGGCATATTGAGCAGTTCTTC. Translating gives CASSQEKAGGHIEQFF.

The chain employs TRBV7-2 and TRBJ1-6; D unresolved. CDR1 and CDR2 from the germline V gene are SGHTA and FQGNSA. V was clipped by 5 bases and J by 7 bases, with 6 bases between them. The CDR3 has 12 residues. Written as DNA, the CDR3 is TGTGCCAGCAGCCCGAGAAATTCACCCCTCCACTTT. Encoded protein: CASSPRNSPLHF.